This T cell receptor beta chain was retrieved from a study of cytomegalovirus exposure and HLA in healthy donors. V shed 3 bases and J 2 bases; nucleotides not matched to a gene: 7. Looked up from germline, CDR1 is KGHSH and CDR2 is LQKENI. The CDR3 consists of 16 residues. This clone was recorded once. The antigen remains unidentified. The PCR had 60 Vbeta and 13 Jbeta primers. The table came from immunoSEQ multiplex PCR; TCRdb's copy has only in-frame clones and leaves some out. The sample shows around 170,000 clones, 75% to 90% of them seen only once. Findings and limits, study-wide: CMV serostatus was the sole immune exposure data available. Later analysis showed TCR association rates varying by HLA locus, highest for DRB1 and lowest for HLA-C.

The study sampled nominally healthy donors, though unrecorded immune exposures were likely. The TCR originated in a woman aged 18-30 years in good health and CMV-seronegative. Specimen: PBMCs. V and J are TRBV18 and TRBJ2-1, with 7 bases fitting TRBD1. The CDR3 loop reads CASSPGTVVTYNEQFF. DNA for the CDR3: TGTGCCAGCTCACCCGGGACAGTTGTTACCTACAATGAGCAGTTCTTC.